This T cell receptor beta chain was obtained from a study of blood T cell repertoires in COVID-19. Turning to the study itself: The United States, Italy and Spain supplied acute and convalescent COVID-19 samples. The analysed material was cDNA or gDNA that came from T cells, B-cell-depleted T cells, or PBMCs.

Per the original methods: Estimation of nucleated cell counts relied on the amplification of reference gene primers. TCRdb's table, derived via immunoSEQ multiplex PCR, lists solely in-frame clones and lacks some. V, J and clone size were drawn from that table, and D and trimming were deduced from the DNA. This table has about 75,000 clones, approximately 90% appearing once. The CDR3 covers 13 residues. V was cut by 7 bases and J by 2 bases, with 11 bases left in between. Germline CDR1 reads MDHEN; CDR2 reads SYDVKM. Sequences were obtained from peripheral blood. This chain joins TRBV28 and TRBJ2-5, with a tentative D call TRBD1 (5 bases). The sequence derives from a human donor in a cohort sampled during active COVID-19. CDR3 sequence (DNA): TGTGCCAGCACTTTCCAGGGACAAGAGACCCAGTACTTC. Translation: CASTFQGQETQYF.